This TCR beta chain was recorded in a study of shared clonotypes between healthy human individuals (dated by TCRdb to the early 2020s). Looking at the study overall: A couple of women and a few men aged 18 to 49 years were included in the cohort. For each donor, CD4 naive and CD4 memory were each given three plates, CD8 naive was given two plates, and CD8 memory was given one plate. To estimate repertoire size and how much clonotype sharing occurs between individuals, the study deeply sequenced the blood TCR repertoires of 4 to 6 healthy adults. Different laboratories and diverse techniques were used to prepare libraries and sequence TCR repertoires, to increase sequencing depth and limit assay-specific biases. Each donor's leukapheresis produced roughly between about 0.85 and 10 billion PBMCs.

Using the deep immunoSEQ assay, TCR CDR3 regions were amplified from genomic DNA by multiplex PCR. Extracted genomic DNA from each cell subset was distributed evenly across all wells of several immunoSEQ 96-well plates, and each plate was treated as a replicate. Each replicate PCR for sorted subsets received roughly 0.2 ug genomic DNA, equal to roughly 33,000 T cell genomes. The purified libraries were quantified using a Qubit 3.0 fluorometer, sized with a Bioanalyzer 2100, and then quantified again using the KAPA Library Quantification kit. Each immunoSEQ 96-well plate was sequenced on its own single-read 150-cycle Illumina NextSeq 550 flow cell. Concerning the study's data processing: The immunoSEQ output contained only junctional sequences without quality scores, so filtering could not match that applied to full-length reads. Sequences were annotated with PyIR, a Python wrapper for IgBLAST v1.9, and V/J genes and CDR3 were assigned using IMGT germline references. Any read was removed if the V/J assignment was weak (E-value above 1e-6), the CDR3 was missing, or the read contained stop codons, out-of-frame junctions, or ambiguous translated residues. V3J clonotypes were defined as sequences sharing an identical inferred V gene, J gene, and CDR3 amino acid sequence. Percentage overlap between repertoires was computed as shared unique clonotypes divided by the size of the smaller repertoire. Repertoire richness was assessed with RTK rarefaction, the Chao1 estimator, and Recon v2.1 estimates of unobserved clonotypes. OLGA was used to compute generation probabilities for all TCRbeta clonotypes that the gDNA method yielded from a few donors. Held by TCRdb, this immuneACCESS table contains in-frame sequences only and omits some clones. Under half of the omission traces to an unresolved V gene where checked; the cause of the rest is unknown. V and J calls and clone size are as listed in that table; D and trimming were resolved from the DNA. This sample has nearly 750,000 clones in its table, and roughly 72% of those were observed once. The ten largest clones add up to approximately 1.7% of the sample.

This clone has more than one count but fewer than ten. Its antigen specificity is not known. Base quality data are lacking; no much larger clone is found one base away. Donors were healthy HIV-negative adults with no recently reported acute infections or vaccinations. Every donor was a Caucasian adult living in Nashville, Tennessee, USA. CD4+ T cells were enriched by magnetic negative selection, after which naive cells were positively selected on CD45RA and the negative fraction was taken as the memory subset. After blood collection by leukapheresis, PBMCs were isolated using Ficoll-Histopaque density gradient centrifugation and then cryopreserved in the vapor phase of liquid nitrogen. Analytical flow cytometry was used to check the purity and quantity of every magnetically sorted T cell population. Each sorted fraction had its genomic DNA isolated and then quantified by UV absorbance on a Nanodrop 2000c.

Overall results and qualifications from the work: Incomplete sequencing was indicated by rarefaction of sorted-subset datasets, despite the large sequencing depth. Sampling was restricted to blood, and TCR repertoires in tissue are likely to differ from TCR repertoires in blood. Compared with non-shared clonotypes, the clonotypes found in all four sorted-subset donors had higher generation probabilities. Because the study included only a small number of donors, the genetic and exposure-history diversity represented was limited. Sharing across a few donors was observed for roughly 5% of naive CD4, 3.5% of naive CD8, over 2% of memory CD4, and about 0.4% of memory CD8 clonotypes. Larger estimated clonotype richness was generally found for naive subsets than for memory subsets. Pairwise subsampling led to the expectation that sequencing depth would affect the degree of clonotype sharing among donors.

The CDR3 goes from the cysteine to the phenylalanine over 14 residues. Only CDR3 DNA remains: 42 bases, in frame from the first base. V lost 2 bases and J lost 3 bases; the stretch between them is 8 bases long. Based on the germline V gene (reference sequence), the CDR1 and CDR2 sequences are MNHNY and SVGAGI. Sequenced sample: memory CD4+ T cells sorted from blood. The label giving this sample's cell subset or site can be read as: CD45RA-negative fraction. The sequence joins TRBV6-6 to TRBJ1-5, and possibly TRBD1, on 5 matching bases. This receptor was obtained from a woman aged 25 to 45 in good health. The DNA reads TGTGCCAGCAGTTACGGGGGAAACAATCAGCCCCAGCATTTT. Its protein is CASSYGGNNQPQHF.